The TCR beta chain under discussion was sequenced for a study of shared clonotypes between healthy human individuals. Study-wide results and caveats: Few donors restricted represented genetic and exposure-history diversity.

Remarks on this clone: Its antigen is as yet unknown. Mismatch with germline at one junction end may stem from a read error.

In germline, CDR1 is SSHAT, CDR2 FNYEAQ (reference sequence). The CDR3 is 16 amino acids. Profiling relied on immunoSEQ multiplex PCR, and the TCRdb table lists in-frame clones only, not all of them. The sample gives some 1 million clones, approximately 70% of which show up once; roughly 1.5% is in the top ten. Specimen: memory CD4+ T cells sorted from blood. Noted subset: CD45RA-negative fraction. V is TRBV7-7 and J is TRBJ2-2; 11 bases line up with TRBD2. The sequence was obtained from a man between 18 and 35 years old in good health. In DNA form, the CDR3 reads TGTGCTAGCAGCATGCTAGCGGGGGGAGGTACCGGGGAGCTGTTTTTT. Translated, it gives CASSMLAGGGTGELFF.